The clone carrying this TCR beta chain occurred a few times. The table came from immunoSEQ multiplex PCR; TCRdb's copy has only in-frame clones and leaves some out. In the table there are about 140,000 clones, roughly 80% of which are singletons. Trimming pared 0 bases from V and 7 bases from J, leaving 14 bases between. The length of the CDR3 is 14 residues. The V gene's germline CDR1 is SGHRS and CDR2 YFSETQ. This entry comes from a study of blood T cell repertoires in COVID-19. This chain connects TRBV5-1 to TRBJ2-7; D not certain. The sequenced material came from peripheral blood. This TCR derives from a woman in her fifties or sixties with active or convalescent COVID-19. The CDR3 loop is CASSLALSPREQYF. As DNA, the CDR3 is TGCGCCAGCAGCTTGGCCTTATCCCCGAGGGAGCAGTACTTC.